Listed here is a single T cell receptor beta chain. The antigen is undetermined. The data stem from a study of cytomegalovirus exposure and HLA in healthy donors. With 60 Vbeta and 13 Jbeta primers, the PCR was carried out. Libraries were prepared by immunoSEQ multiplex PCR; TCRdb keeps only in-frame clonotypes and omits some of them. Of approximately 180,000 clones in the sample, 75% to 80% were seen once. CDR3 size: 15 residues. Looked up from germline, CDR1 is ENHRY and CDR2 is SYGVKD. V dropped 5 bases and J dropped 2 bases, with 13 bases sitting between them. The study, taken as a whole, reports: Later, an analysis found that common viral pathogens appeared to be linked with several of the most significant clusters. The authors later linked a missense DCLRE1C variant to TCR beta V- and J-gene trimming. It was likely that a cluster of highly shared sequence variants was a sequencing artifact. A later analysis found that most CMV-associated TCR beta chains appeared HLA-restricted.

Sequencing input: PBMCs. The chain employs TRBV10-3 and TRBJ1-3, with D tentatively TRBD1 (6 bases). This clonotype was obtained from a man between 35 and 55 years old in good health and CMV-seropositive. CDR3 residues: CAISTGSVAGNTIYF. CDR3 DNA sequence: TGTGCCATCAGTACAGGGTCAGTGGCTGGAAACACCATATATTTT.